This is a list of T cell receptor beta chains from one sample in a study of OX40 agonist ivuxolimab in advanced cancers. The data were produced by immunoSEQ multiplex PCR, yet TCRdb's version contains in-frame clones alone and is incomplete. The sample lists 65,000 to 95,000 clones, about 91% occurring once. The starting material was CD4+ or CD8+ T cells sorted from blood, obtained in a trial of the OX40 agonist ivuxolimab. These receptors all come from an adult with an advanced solid tumor such as melanoma, head and neck, liver or kidney cancer. CDR3s include the opening cysteine and the closing phenylalanine or tryptophan. A D gene is named only where the DNA matches it firmly. Not every row has a clone size; where given, it reads once, few, many or a size class.

>NA|TRBV2|NA|TRBJ2-7
CASSGTVVGTVGQYF
TGTGCCAGCAGTGGCACCGTAGTCGGGACGGTAGGGCAGTACTTC
>TRBD2|TRBV11-2|NA|TRBJ2-5
CASSLVSVPSGRRETQYF
TGTGCCAGCAGCTTAGTCTCGGTTCCTAGCGGGAGGAGAGAGACCCAGTACTTC
>NA|TRBV9|NA|TRBJ1-3
CASSVAYRATGNTIYF
TGTGCCAGCAGCGTAGCTTATAGGGCGACTGGAAACACCATATATTTT
>TRBD2|TRBV2|NA|TRBJ2-2
CASSVLSGRGTGELFF
TGTGCCAGCAGTGTTCTTAGCGGGAGGGGCACCGGGGAGCTGTTTTTT
>NA|TRBV2|NA|TRBJ2-7
CATHRDSSYEQYF
TGTGCCACGCACCGGGACTCTTCCTACGAGCAGTACTTC
>NA|TRBV28|NA|TRBJ2-2
CASRPGTVTNTGELFF
TGTGCCAGCAGACCAGGGACGGTGACGAACACCGGGGAGCTGTTTTTT
>TRBD1|TRBV18|NA|TRBJ2-7
CASSPRQGLSYEQYF
TGTGCCAGCTCCCCTAGACAGGGGCTCTCCTACGAGCAGTACTTC
>TRBD2|TRBV18|NA|TRBJ2-1
CASSPTSGSAYNEQFF
TGTGCCAGCTCACCAACTAGCGGGAGTGCTTACAATGAGCAGTTCTTC
>NA|TRBV9|once|TRBJ2-2
CASSVGFTGTGELFF
TGTGCCAGCAGCGTTGGATTTACAGGCACCGGGGAGCTGTTTTTT
>NA|TRBV5-6|NA|TRBJ1-3
CASSLVVGAGNTIYF
TGTGCCAGCAGCTTGGTAGTGGGCGCCGGAAACACCATATATTTT
>TRBD2|TRBV19|NA|TRBJ2-3
CASSLAGVRSDTQYF
TGTGCCAGTAGCTTAGCGGGAGTTAGGTCAGATACGCAGTATTTT
>NA|TRBV30|few|TRBJ1-5
CAWRSEERNQPQHF
TGTGCCTGGAGGTCCGAGGAAAGAAATCAGCCCCAGCATTTT
>TRBD1|TRBV29-1|NA|TRBJ2-1
CSVPGQGHNEQFF
TGCAGCGTGCCGGGACAGGGGCATAATGAGCAGTTCTTC
>TRBD2|TRBV5-6|NA|TRBJ2-7
CASSPGTSGYEQYF
TGTGCCAGCAGTCCGGGAACTAGCGGCTACGAGCAGTACTTC
>TRBD2|TRBV2|NA|TRBJ2-1
CASEAGAVTYNEQFF
TGTGCCAGCGAAGCGGGAGCCGTAACCTACAATGAGCAGTTCTTC
>NA|TRBV28|NA|TRBJ2-1
CASSSLGSSYNEQFF
TGTGCCAGCAGTTCCCTAGGCAGCTCCTACAATGAGCAGTTCTTC
>TRBD1|TRBV28|NA|TRBJ1-4
CASSTLTGGREKLFF
TGTGCCAGCAGTACGCTAACAGGGGGTAGGGAAAAACTGTTTTTT
>NA|TRBV21-1|NA|TRBJ2-5
CASSKISGTGTETQYF
TGTGCCAGCAGCAAAATATCCGGGACAGGGACCGAGACCCAGTACTTC
>TRBD1|TRBV27|NA|TRBJ1-2
CASRRTGWNYGYTF
TGTGCCAGCCGTCGGACAGGGTGGAACTATGGCTACACCTTC
>TRBD1|TRBV5-4|NA|TRBJ2-6
CASSRTGLANVLTF
TGTGCCAGCAGCCGGACAGGGCTGGCCAACGTCCTGACTTTC
>NA|TRBV2|NA|TRBJ1-1
CASSEVRGNTEAFF
TGTGCCAGCAGTGAAGTCAGGGGGAACACTGAAGCTTTCTTT
>NA|TRBV7-9|NA|TRBJ2-7
CASSLTLYEQYF
TGTGCCAGCAGCTTGACCCTCTACGAGCAGTACTTC
>NA|TRBV11-2|NA|TRBJ2-7
CASSLGLGSSYEQYF
TGTGCCAGCAGCTTAGGTCTCGGAAGCTCCTACGAGCAGTACTTC
>TRBD1|TRBV7-9|NA|TRBJ1-5
CASSWGTGSHQPQHF
TGTGCCAGCAGCTGGGGGACAGGGAGCCATCAGCCCCAGCATTTT
>TRBD1|TRBV4-1|NA|TRBJ1-4
CASRVDRVPNEKLFF
TGCGCCAGCAGGGTGGACAGGGTGCCTAATGAAAAACTGTTTTTT
>NA|TRBV10-3|NA|TRBJ2-5
CAISVTSPHEETQYF
TGTGCCATCAGTGTGACGAGTCCTCACGAAGAGACCCAGTACTTC
>NA|TRBV29-1|NA|TRBJ2-7
CSVEGAGRNEQYF
TGCAGCGTTGAAGGGGCTGGGAGGAACGAGCAGTACTTC
>NA|TRBV4-1|NA|TRBJ1-1
CASSVGTTNTEAFF
TGCGCCAGCAGCGTGGGGACTACGAACACTGAAGCTTTCTTT
>TRBD1|TRBV7-3|NA|TRBJ1-6
CASSRGQGSSPLHF
TGTGCCAGCAGCCGGGGACAGGGAAGCTCACCCCTCCACTTT
>NA|TRBV28|NA|TRBJ1-2
CASRPQQGPYGYTF
TGTGCCAGCAGGCCCCAACAGGGCCCCTATGGCTACACCTTC
>TRBD1|TRBV18|NA|TRBJ2-2
CASSPGQVSTGELFF
TGTGCCAGCTCACCCGGACAGGTCTCCACCGGGGAGCTGTTTTTT
>NA|TRBV6-5|NA|TRBJ1-1
CASSYVGGNAEAFF
TGTGCCAGCAGTTACGTTGGGGGGAACGCTGAAGCTTTCTTT
>TRBD1|TRBV2|NA|TRBJ2-1
CASTRQQGMGPEQFF
TGTGCCAGCACCCGGCAACAGGGGATGGGGCCTGAGCAGTTCTTC
>NA|TRBV28|NA|TRBJ2-7
CATHSSYEQYF
TGTGCCACTCATAGCTCCTACGAGCAGTACTTC
>TRBD1|TRBV27|NA|TRBJ2-5
CASSPRGPPEGTQYF
TGTGCCAGCAGCCCTAGGGGGCCCCCGGAAGGGACCCAGTACTTC
>NA|TRBV7-9|NA|TRBJ1-1
CASSLDGQSGPEAFF
TGTGCCAGCAGCTTAGACGGACAGTCCGGCCCTGAAGCTTTCTTT
>TRBD2|TRBV18|NA|TRBJ2-5
CASSPLGRNSGGETQYF
TGTGCCAGCTCACCACTCGGGAGGAATAGCGGTGGAGAGACCCAGTACTTC
>NA|TRBV10-3|once|TRBJ1-1
CAIKEPTENTEAFF
TGTGCCATCAAGGAACCGACAGAGAACACTGAAGCTTTCTTT
>TRBD2|TRBV7-2|NA|TRBJ2-7
CASSPVPAGGYEQYF
TGTGCCAGCAGCCCCGTGCCTGCGGGAGGCTACGAGCAGTACTTC
>NA|TRBV28|NA|TRBJ2-1
CASQTGTLGNDEQFF
TGTGCCAGCCAGACAGGGACTCTGGGAAACGATGAGCAGTTCTTC
>NA|TRBV10-3|NA|TRBJ2-6
CAISEGAGANVLTF
TGTGCCATCAGTGAGGGGGCTGGGGCCAACGTCCTGACTTTC